Presented here are 25 T cell receptor beta chains from one specimen sequenced in a study of blood T cell repertoires in COVID-19. Sequenced by immunoSEQ multiplex PCR; TCRdb stores in-frame clones only, minus some. The data contain about 200,000 clones, around 95% of them singletons. Input material: peripheral blood. These receptors all come from a man under 40 with COVID-19, enrolled during active disease.

The chain uses TRBV19 and TRBJ1-5, with D perhaps matching TRBD1 (5 bases). V lost 5 bases and J lost 7, with 21 bases in between. Germline V lookup: CDR1 LNHDA, CDR2 SQIVND (reference sequence). The CDR3 runs to 16 residues. CDR3 bases: TGTGCCAGTAGTTTCCAATCCAGGGTGGCAGGGCAGCCCCAGCATTTT. This gives the protein CASSFQSRVAGQPQHF. The variable domain in full, with the rest retrieved from reference TRBV19 and TRBJ1-5, is DGGITQSPKYLFRKEGQNVTLSCEQNLNHDAMYWYRQDPGQGLRLIYYSQIVNDFQKGDIAEGYSVSREKKESFPLTVTSAQKNPTAFYLCASSFQSRVAGQPQHFGDGTRLSIL.

The J gene is TRBJ1-2, the V gene TRBV29-1; weak D call: TRBD1 (6 bases). Trimming cost V 0 bases and J 4 bases, with 12 bases left between them. The CDR3 is 14 amino acids. In germline, CDR1 is SQVTM, CDR2 ANQGSEA. As DNA, the CDR3 is TGCAGCGTTGAAGATCGGGGGGCGGGCTATGGCTACACCTTC. Residues: CSVEDRGAGYGYTF.

This clone has only one observation. V is TRBV15 and J is TRBJ1-4, with a weak D call TRBD1 (5 bases). The CDR3 length is 15 residues. The V end was cut by 3 bases, the J end by 2 bases, with 10 bases between. The V gene's germline CDR1 is LNHNV and CDR2 YYDKDF (reference sequence). The CDR3, as DNA: TGTGCCACCAGCAGGCAGGGTACCACTAATGAAAAACTGTTTTTT. Residues: CATSRQGTTNEKLFF.

CDR3 bases: TGTGCCAGTAGTATATATCGACCAGGGGCAAGGAGCACTGAAGCTTTCTTT. It translates to CASSIYRPGARSTEAFF. The chain links TRBV19 to TRBJ1-1, with D tentatively TRBD1 (6 bases). Germline V CDR1 and CDR2: LNHDA, SQIVND (reference sequence). This CDR3 has 17 residues. Trimming pared 2 bases from V and 4 bases from J, leaving 20 bases between.

V usage is TRBV21-1 and J usage is TRBJ2-1; whether TRBD2, the table's D call, matches the DNA was not checked. TRBV21-1 represents a pseudogene. The CDR3 totals 19 residues. The DNA for the CDR3 is TGTGCCAGCAGCAAAGCGCCGGGGACTAGCGACCTCTCCTACAATGAGCAGTTCTTC. It translates to CASSKAPGTSDLSYNEQFF.

This clone has only one observation. This chain uses TRBV6-2 or TRBV6-3 with TRBJ1-6, with 9 bases that match TRBD1. Losses at the gene ends were 4 bases for V and 8 bases for J; bases not matched to a gene: 6. The CDR3 contains 15 residues. Germline-derived CDR1 and CDR2 are MNHEY and SVGEGT. CDR3 in amino acids: CASSFERTGDSPLHF. In nucleotides, the CDR3 is TGTGCCAGCAGTTTCGAAAGGACAGGGGATTCACCCCTCCACTTT.

J is TRBJ1-5 and V is TRBV19, with 7 nucleotides matching TRBD1. Germline V gene lookup returns CDR1 LNHDA and CDR2 SQIVND (reference sequence). CDR3 length: 14 residues. Losses at the gene ends were 10 bases for V and 0 bases for J; bases not matched to a gene: 6. CDR3 sequence reads: CATTQGYSNQPQHF. CDR3 coding DNA: TGTGCCACCACACAGGGGTATAGCAATCAGCCCCAGCATTTT. The full variable domain, with the rest looked up from reference TRBV19 and TRBJ1-5, is DGGITQSPKYLFRKEGQNVTLSCEQNLNHDAMYWYRQDPGQGLRLIYYSQIVNDFQKGDIAEGYSVSREKKESFPLTVTSAQKNPTAFYLCATTQGYSNQPQHFGDGTRLSIL.

This chain joins TRBV3-1 (or the pseudogene TRBV3-2) and TRBJ2-3; 11 bases agree with TRBD1. Germline loops: CDR1 LGHDT, CDR2 YNNKEL (reference sequence). V was clipped by 3 bases and J by 6 bases; unmatched bases: 5. The CDR3 extends over 15 amino acids. CDR3 amino acids: CASSHRTGGRDTQYF. The CDR3 DNA reads as TGTGCCAGCAGCCACCGGACAGGGGGCAGGGATACGCAGTATTTT.

The CDR3 is CASSAPARGEQYF. The CDR3, as DNA: TGTGCCAGCAGCGCGCCAGCGAGGGGGGAGCAGTACTTC. The J gene is TRBJ2-7, the V gene TRBV6-5; tentatively, D is TRBD1 (6 bases). This CDR3 is built from 13 residues. Germline CDR1 is MNHEY and CDR2 is SVGAGI. Trimming cost V 6 bases and J 7 bases, with 16 bases left between them.

The rearrangement uses TRBV24-1 and TRBJ2-1; 7 bases agree with TRBD2. Germline CDR1 is KGHDR and CDR2 is SFDVKD. Trimming removed 6 bases from V and 7 bases from J; junction bases left unmatched: 8. The CDR3 is made up of 14 amino acids. The CDR3 here is CATSRSGGDNEQFF. For the CDR3, the DNA is TGTGCCACCAGTCGGTCGGGGGGAGATAATGAGCAGTTCTTC.

The J gene is TRBJ1-2, the V gene TRBV2, with D maybe TRBD1 (5 bases). Trimming took off 3 bases at V and 2 bases at J, with 19 bases between the two ends. The CDR3 is 17 residues long. Per germline, CDR1 SNHLY and CDR2 FYNNEI. The CDR3 protein is CASSDVAGQFRNYGYTF. The CDR3 DNA sequence: TGTGCCAGCAGTGATGTGGCAGGGCAATTTCGGAACTATGGCTACACCTTC.

The V and J genes are TRBV6-5 and TRBJ2-3; 9 nucleotides align to TRBD1. The length of the CDR3 is 14 residues. Germline V gene data show CDR1 as MNHEY and CDR2 as SVGAGI. After removal of 6 bases from V and 3 bases from J, the junction contained 4 bases not matched to a gene. The CDR3 region is CASSPTGGTDTQYF. In DNA form, the CDR3 reads TGTGCCAGCAGCCCGACAGGGGGAACAGATACGCAGTATTTT.

The chain is built from TRBV27 and TRBJ2-7; the D is unclear. The germline V gene has CDR1 MNHEY and CDR2 SMNVEV (reference sequence). V was shortened by 6 bases and J by 2 bases, with 8 bases between the two germline ends. There are 12 residues in the CDR3. The DNA for the CDR3 is TGTGCCAGCAGACATGGAGCCTACGAGCAGTACTTC. Its protein product is CASRHGAYEQYF.

The chain is built from TRBV6-6 and TRBJ1-4, with 7 bases aligning to TRBD1. From germline, CDR1 is MNHNY and CDR2 SVGAGI (reference sequence). Trimming took 4 bases from V and 5 from J; bases not matched to a gene: 4. The CDR3 consists of 14 residues. The CDR3 DNA follows: TGTGCCAGCAGTTCTGGACAGGAAAATGAAAAACTGTTTTTT. Its translation is CASSSGQENEKLFF.

The V and J genes are TRBV25-1 and TRBJ1-2, with 8 positions matching TRBD1. Trimming cost V 6 bases and J 8 bases; bases outside gene matches: 11. From germline, CDR1 is MGHDK and CDR2 SYGVNS. This CDR3 is built from 14 residues. The CDR3 protein is CASRSDRGLQGYTF. Here the CDR3 DNA reads TGTGCCAGCAGATCTGACAGGGGACTACAGGGCTACACCTTC.

J is TRBJ2-1 and V is TRBV4-1, with D maybe TRBD2 (7 bases). CDR1 and CDR2 (germline): MGHRA, YSYEKL. Trimming took 1 base from V and 2 from J, leaving 15 bases between them. The CDR3 spans 17 residues. The CDR3 reads CASSQGGGRTTYNEQFF. The CDR3 nucleotides read TGCGCCAGCAGCCAAGGGGGGGGCCGGACGACCTACAATGAGCAGTTCTTC.

The V call is TRBV30, the J call TRBJ2-3; D is undetermined. Per germline, CDR1 GTSNPN and CDR2 SVGIG (reference sequence). The CDR3 spans 12 residues. V lost 2 bases and J 3 bases, leaving 6 bases between the germline ends. This CDR3 reads CAWSPLTDTQYF. CDR3 DNA: TGTGCCTGGAGTCCCCTGACAGATACGCAGTATTTT. Using reference TRBV30 and TRBJ2-3 for the parts outside the CDR3, the full variable domain is SQTIHQWPATLVQPVGSPLSLECTVEGTSNPNLYWYRQAAGRGLQLLFYSVGIGQISSEVPQNLSASRPQDRQFILSSKKLLLSDSGFYLCAWSPLTDTQYFGPGTRLTVL.

CDR3 region: CASSLTVAEAFF. The DNA of the CDR3 is TGTGCCAGCAGCCTCACGGTTGCTGAAGCTTTCTTT. The J gene is TRBJ1-1, the V gene TRBV12-3 or TRBV12-4; D gene unclear. This CDR3 comprises 12 residues. V gave up 6 bases and J gave up 6 bases, with 11 bases separating them.

The CDR3: CASSLKPGQGTFEQYF. CDR3 nucleotide sequence: TGTGCCAGCAGCTTAAAGCCGGGACAGGGTACCTTCGAGCAGTACTTC. The chain is built from TRBV9 and TRBJ2-7; 9 bases are shared with TRBD1. Per germline, CDR1 SGDLS and CDR2 YYNGEE. Losses at the gene ends were 4 bases for V and 6 bases for J; bases not matched to a gene: 14. The CDR3 has 16 amino acids.

The chain has TRBV5-1 and TRBJ2-7; TRBD1 is a possible D gene (6 bases). This CDR3 has 13 residues. V lost 4 bases, J lost 3 bases, and 11 bases lay in between. The germline gives CDR1 SGHRS, CDR2 YFSETQ. CDR3 coding DNA: TGCGCCAGCAGCCCCCGACAGGACTACGAGCAGTACTTC. Translating gives CASSPRQDYEQYF.

The V gene is TRBV6-4, the J gene TRBJ1-4; D perhaps matches TRBD1 (6 bases). With 8 bases removed from V and 5 bases from J, the gap between germline ends came to 15 bases. CDR1 is MRHNA, CDR2 SNTAGT, per germline. The CDR3 runs 14 residues. The CDR3 loop reads CASGNGQPNEKLFF. As DNA, the CDR3 is TGTGCCAGCGGCAATGGACAGCCCAATGAAAAACTGTTTTTT.

This chain uses TRBV7-9 with TRBJ1-5; 10 positions agree with TRBD1. This CDR3 has 16 residues. CDR1 and CDR2 (germline): SEHNR, FQNEAQ (reference sequence). J was trimmed by 2 bases and V by 6 bases; bases with no gene match: 7. The CDR3 DNA follows: TGTGCCAGCAGTCTGTCCGGGACAGGGGGCAATCAGCCCCAGCATTTT. Its translation: CASSLSGTGGNQPQHF.

The chain joins TRBV30 to TRBJ1-5; 9 bases match TRBD1. The junction had 9 bases not matched to a gene; V was cut back by 0 bases and J by 0 bases. Per germline, CDR1 GTSNPN and CDR2 SVGIG (reference sequence). This CDR3 has 18 amino acids. The CDR3: CAWSVDRGNLYSNQPQHF. As DNA, the CDR3 is TGTGCCTGGAGTGTAGACAGGGGGAATCTCTATAGCAATCAGCCCCAGCATTTT.

The chain couples TRBV4-1 to TRBJ1-3, with 7 nucleotides matching TRBD1. This CDR3 has 19 amino acids. The germline gives CDR1 MGHRA, CDR2 YSYEKL. V trimming: 0 bases; J trimming: 0 bases; junction bases outside the gene matches: 11. The CDR3 region is CASSQDFAGTAASGNTIYF. CDR3 in DNA: TGCGCCAGCAGCCAAGATTTTGCTGGGACAGCCGCCTCTGGAAACACCATATATTTT.

The V gene is TRBV5-1, the J gene TRBJ1-1; no clear D gene. The CDR3 consists of 15 residues. Germline values: CDR1 SGHRS, CDR2 YFSETQ. The V and J ends lost 0 bases and 0 bases respectively, with 9 bases between them. The CDR3 reads CASSLEDSLNTEAFF. In DNA, the CDR3 is TGCGCCAGCAGCTTGGAGGACTCTTTGAACACTGAAGCTTTCTTT. Together with reference TRBV5-1 and TRBJ1-1, the CDR3 gives the full variable domain: KAGVTQTPRYLIKTRGQQVTLSCSPISGHRSVSWYQQTPGQGLQFLFEYFSETQRNKGNFPGRFSGRQFSNSRSEMNVSTLELGDSALYLCASSLEDSLNTEAFFGQGTRLTVV.